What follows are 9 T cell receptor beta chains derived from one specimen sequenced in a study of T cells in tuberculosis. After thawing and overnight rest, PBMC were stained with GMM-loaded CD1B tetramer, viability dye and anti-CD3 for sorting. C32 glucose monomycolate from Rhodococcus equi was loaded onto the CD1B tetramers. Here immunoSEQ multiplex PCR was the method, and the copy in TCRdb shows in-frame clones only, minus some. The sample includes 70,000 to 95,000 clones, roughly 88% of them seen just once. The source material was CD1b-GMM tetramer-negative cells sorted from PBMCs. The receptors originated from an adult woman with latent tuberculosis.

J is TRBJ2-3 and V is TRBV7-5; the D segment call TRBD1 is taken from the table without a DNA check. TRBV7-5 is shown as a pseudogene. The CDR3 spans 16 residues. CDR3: CARSSYRGFVTDTQYF. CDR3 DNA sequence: TGTGCCAGAAGCTCCTACAGGGGGTTTGTGACAGATACGCAGTATTTT.

The CDR3 here is CASSVLAGGSGELFF. CDR3 DNA sequence: TGTGCCAGTAGTGTCCTAGCGGGGGGAAGCGGGGAGCTGTTTTTT. This chain uses TRBV19 with TRBJ2-2; the match to TRBD2 covers 11 bases. CDR3 length equals 15 residues. Germline assignment: CDR1 LNHDA and CDR2 SQIVND (reference sequence). V shed 5 bases and J 7 bases; nucleotides not matched to a gene: 6. Looking up the rest from reference TRBV19 and TRBJ2-2 gives the full variable domain: DGGITQSPKYLFRKEGQNVTLSCEQNLNHDAMYWYRQDPGQGLRLIYYSQIVNDFQKGDIAEGYSVSREKKESFPLTVTSAQKNPTAFYLCASSVLAGGSGELFFGEGSRLTVL.

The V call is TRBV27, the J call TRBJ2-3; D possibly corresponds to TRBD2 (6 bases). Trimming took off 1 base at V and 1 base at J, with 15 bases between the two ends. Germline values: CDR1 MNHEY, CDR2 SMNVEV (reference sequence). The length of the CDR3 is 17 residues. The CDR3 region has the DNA TGTGCCAGCAGTTTATGGTGGAGGGATGGGCGCACAGATACGCAGTATTTT. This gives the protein CASSLWWRDGRTDTQYF.

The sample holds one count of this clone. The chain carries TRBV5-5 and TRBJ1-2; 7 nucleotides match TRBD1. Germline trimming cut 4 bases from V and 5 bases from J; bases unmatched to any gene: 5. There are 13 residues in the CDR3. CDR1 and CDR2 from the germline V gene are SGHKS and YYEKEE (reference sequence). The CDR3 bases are TGTGCCAGCAGCGTCGGGACAGCTTATGGCTACACCTTC. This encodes CASSVGTAYGYTF.

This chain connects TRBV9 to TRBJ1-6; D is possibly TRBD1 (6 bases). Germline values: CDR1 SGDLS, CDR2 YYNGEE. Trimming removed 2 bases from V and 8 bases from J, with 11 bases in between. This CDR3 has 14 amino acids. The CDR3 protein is CASSVGQYDSPLHF. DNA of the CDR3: TGTGCCAGCAGCGTTGGACAGTATGATTCACCCCTCCACTTT.

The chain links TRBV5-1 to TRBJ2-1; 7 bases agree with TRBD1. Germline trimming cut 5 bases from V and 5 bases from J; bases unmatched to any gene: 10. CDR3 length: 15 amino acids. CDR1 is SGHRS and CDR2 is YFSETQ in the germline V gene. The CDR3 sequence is CASSLQGDTHNEQFF. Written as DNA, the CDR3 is TGCGCCAGCAGTCTCCAGGGGGACACACACAATGAGCAGTTCTTC.

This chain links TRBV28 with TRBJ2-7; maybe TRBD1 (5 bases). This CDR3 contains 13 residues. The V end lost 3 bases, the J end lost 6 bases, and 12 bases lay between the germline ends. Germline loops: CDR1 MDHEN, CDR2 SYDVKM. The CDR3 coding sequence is TGTGCCAGCAGTTTTAGGGGAAGGGGCGAGCAGTACGTC. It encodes CASSFRGRGEQYV.

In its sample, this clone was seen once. The CDR3 DNA reads TGTGCCAGCAGCTTAAGTCGGGAGACTGAAGCTTTCTTT. Translation: CASSLSRETEAFF. This chain connects TRBV7-3 to TRBJ1-1; D uncertain. Per the germline V gene, CDR1 is SGHTA and CDR2 is FQGTGA. V lost 1 base to trimming and J lost 5 bases, with 8 bases between them. This CDR3 is 13 amino acids long.

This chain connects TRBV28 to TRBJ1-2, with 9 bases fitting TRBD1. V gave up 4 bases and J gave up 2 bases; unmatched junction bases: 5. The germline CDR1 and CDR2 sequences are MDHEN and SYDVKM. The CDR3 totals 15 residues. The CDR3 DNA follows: TGTGCCAGCAGTTCCTGGACAGGGGCCAACTATGGCTACACCTTC. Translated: CASSSWTGANYGYTF.